The rows below give T cell receptor beta chains drawn from one sample of a study of technical replicates of blood from a handful of donors. Repertoires were generated with immunoSEQ multiplex PCR, while TCRdb's copy carries only in-frame clones and drops some. The sample has roughly 80,000 clones; 93% are singletons. Sequenced material: T cells isolated from PBMCs. The receptors were gathered from a human donor in good health. Each CDR3 is given with its conserved first and last residue. A D gene is named only where the DNA matches it firmly.

CDR3 protein: CASSLGTGIWQGAGNQPQHF
V gene: TRBV5-1
D gene: TRBD1

CDR3 protein: CASSLRGGTEAFF
V gene: TRBV27
D gene: -

CDR3 protein: CASSLLGSGYTF
V gene: TRBV5-4
D gene: -

CDR3 protein: CASSSGGWPYEQYF
V gene: TRBV27
D gene: -

CDR3 protein: CASSATGTEIYNEQFF
V gene: TRBV28
D gene: TRBD1

CDR3 protein: CASSFGTSRGNEQFF
V gene: TRBV9
D gene: TRBD2

CDR3 protein: CASSSRWGGGGETQYF
V gene: TRBV7-2
D gene: -

CDR3 protein: CASSIPMGEDEQYF
V gene: TRBV13
D gene: -

CDR3 protein: CASSQVLAGGGETQYF
V gene: TRBV4-1
D gene: TRBD2

CDR3 protein: CASTGQITDTQYF
V gene: TRBV6-5
D gene: -

CDR3 protein: CASSRKPPNFPYYNEQFF
V gene: TRBV5-8
D gene: -

CDR3 protein: CASSPQRGSAKNIQYF
V gene: TRBV14
D gene: TRBD2

CDR3 protein: CASSFGGTYEQYF
V gene: TRBV27
D gene: -

CDR3 protein: CASTTPLAGAYLEQFF
V gene: TRBV28
D gene: TRBD2

CDR3 protein: CASSQDTATSNTGELFF
V gene: TRBV4-1
D gene: -

CDR3 protein: CASSLAEQGYGYTF
V gene: TRBV5-1
D gene: TRBD1

CDR3 protein: CASSFRQGAEAFF
V gene: TRBV28
D gene: TRBD1

CDR3 protein: CASSRLGSGRENEQFF
V gene: TRBV28
D gene: TRBD2

CDR3 protein: CASSDGSSYEQYF
V gene: TRBV10-2
D gene: -

CDR3 protein: CASSKGQGEDTQYF
V gene: TRBV7-9
D gene: TRBD1

CDR3 protein: CASADRDSSYEQYF
V gene: TRBV4-1
D gene: TRBD1

CDR3 protein: CASSPSVRTASYEQYF
V gene: TRBV4-1
D gene: -

CDR3 protein: CASSSKDSQLMNTEAFF
V gene: TRBV11-2
D gene: -

CDR3 protein: CASSQERGQGHHEQYF
V gene: TRBV4-2
D gene: TRBD1

CDR3 protein: CASLTEGTGMTEAFF
V gene: TRBV19
D gene: TRBD1

CDR3 protein: CASSPQGSDEAFF
V gene: TRBV27
D gene: -

CDR3 protein: CASSPQLFVSSYNSPLHF
V gene: TRBV2
D gene: -

CDR3 protein: CASSWRDRLFF
V gene: TRBV5-6
D gene: -

CDR3 protein: CASSLARASWWTDTQYF
V gene: TRBV11-2
D gene: -